This T cell receptor (beta chain) appears in the sequencing data of a study of blood T cell repertoires in COVID-19. Study-level information: Samples came from the United States, Italy and Spain, spanning acute and convalescent COVID-19. From T cells, B-cell-depleted T cells, or PBMCs came the material, which was cDNA or gDNA.

The Seattle patients joined while their infection was active and were tracked longitudinally afterward. The CDR3 has 17 residues. Some clones are missing from TCRdb's copy, which holds only in-frame ones; the method was immunoSEQ multiplex PCR. Found here are about 160,000 clones, roughly 86% of them singletons; the top ten hold about 0.6%. The specimen was peripheral blood. The source of this sequence is a man aged 60 to 75 with COVID-19, enrolled during active disease. The V call is TRBV21-1, the J call TRBJ1-3; TRBD1 is taken as the D call from the table, unchecked against the DNA. TRBV21-1 is marked as a pseudogene. DNA for the CDR3: TGTGCCAGCAGCAAACGGGACAGGGGTCCCTCTGGAAACACCATATATTTT. Translation: CASSKRDRGPSGNTIYF.